The 24 T cell receptor beta chains presented below share a single source sample, sequenced in a study of cytomegalovirus exposure and HLA in healthy donors. The PCR was carried out with 60 Vbeta primers and 13 Jbeta primers. Sequencing was performed with immunoSEQ multiplex PCR; in TCRdb, only in-frame clones are kept and a portion is missing. Among tens of thousands of clones, around 72% were seen once, and the ten largest hold around an eighth. The sequenced sample consisted of PBMCs. The receptors derive from a woman aged 40 to 50 in good health and CMV-seropositive.

This clone was observed a few times. The V gene is TRBV6-5, the J gene TRBJ1-1; D may be TRBD1 (6 bases). The CDR3 totals 15 residues. The V and J ends lost 6 bases and 0 bases respectively, with 14 bases between them. Germline CDR1 and CDR2: MNHEY and SVGAGI. The DNA for the CDR3 is TGTGCCAGCAGATCCGACAGGTTCATGAACACTGAAGCTTTCTTT. Translating gives CASRSDRFMNTEAFF.

The V gene is TRBV14, the J gene TRBJ1-4; D perhaps matches TRBD1 (6 bases). Trimming pared 4 bases from V and 7 bases from J, leaving 16 bases between. Germline V gives CDR1 SGHDN, CDR2 FVKESK. The CDR3 has 15 residues. The CDR3 loop reads CASSPRTARGEKLFF. DNA for the CDR3: TGTGCCAGCAGCCCTCGGACAGCTCGGGGTGAAAAACTGTTTTTT.

V gene TRBV18 combines with J gene TRBJ2-1; 7 bases are a match to TRBD1. Germline lookup yields CDR1 KGHSH and CDR2 LQKENI. The CDR3 length is 15 residues. The junction had 6 bases not matched to a gene; V was cut back by 6 bases and J by 1 base. The CDR3 region has the DNA TGTGCCAGCTCTAGAGACAGGGAGTCCTACAATGAGCAGTTCTTC. Translation gives CASSRDRESYNEQFF.

The V and J genes are TRBV29-1 and TRBJ1-4, with unresolved D. There are 14 residues in the CDR3. V was shortened by 3 bases and J by 8 bases, with 16 bases between the two germline ends. From germline, CDR1 is SQVTM and CDR2 ANQGSEA. CDR3 DNA sequence: TGCAGCGTTGACGTGGGGTCGGGAAGGGAAAAACTGTTTTTT. The encoded protein is CSVDVGSGREKLFF.

V usage is TRBV11-2 and J usage is TRBJ1-1; D call uncertain. CDR1 SGHAT and CDR2 FQNNGV come from the germline V gene. The CDR3 is made up of 15 amino acids. V lost 5 bases to trimming and J lost 1 base, with 14 bases between them. The CDR3 nucleotides read TGTGCCAGCAGCCAATTTACTGGGAGGAACACTGAAGCTTTCTTT. Its translation: CASSQFTGRNTEAFF.

V gene TRBV7-8 combines with J gene TRBJ2-3; D gene ambiguous. The V gene's germline CDR1 is SGHVS and CDR2 FQNEAQ. Trimming removed 1 base from V and 1 base from J, with 9 bases in between. This CDR3 comprises 15 residues. CDR3 loop: CASSLVSAGTDTQYF. The CDR3 DNA sequence: TGTGCCAGCAGCTTAGTATCTGCGGGCACAGATACGCAGTATTTT.

The chain has TRBV6-5 and TRBJ2-1; 8 bases map to TRBD2. This CDR3 region has 14 residues. The J segment lost 12 bases and the V segment lost 7 bases, leaving 14 bases of the junction unmatched. Per the germline V gene, CDR1 is MNHEY and CDR2 is SVGAGI. CDR3 in amino acids: CASTTGRGRVGQFF. For the CDR3, the DNA is TGTGCCAGCACCACCGGGAGGGGTCGGGTCGGGCAGTTCTTC.

The chain recombines TRBV6-1 with TRBJ2-1, with a possible D match to TRBD2 (5 bases). The V end lost 3 bases, the J end lost 4 bases, and 10 bases lay between the germline ends. The germline gives CDR1 MNHNS, CDR2 SASEGT. This CDR3 is built from 14 residues. CDR3 DNA: TGTGCCAGCAGTGAGAATAGCGAGTACAATGAGCAGTTCTTC. Its protein is CASSENSEYNEQFF.

This rearrangement joins TRBV4-2 to TRBJ1-2, with 8 bases matching TRBD1. The CDR3 has 13 amino acids. After removal of 0 bases from V and 12 bases from J, the junction contained 6 bases not matched to a gene. Germline V gives CDR1 LGHNA, CDR2 YNFKEQ. Here the CDR3 reads CASSQDRQGLNTF. CDR3 nucleotides: TGTGCCAGCAGCCAAGATAGACAGGGGCTAAACACCTTC.

The genes are TRBV5-1 and TRBJ2-5; 11 bases are a match to TRBD2. CDR3 size: 17 residues. The ends lost 6 bases at V and 1 base at J; junction bases unmatched: 11. Germline V gene data show CDR1 as SGHRS and CDR2 as YFSETQ. The CDR3, as DNA: TGCGCCAGCACGCGGGGTACTAGCGGGGGACCCCAAGAGACCCAGTACTTC. It codes for CASTRGTSGGPQETQYF. The full variable domain, with the rest looked up from reference TRBV5-1 and TRBJ2-5, is KAGVTQTPRYLIKTRGQQVTLSCSPISGHRSVSWYQQTPGQGLQFLFEYFSETQRNKGNFPGRFSGRQFSNSRSEMNVSTLELGDSALYLCASTRGTSGGPQETQYFGPGTRLLVL.

The CDR3 nucleotides are TGTGCCAGTAGTACCGGGGGTGCTCAGCCCCAGCATTTT. Its protein product is CASSTGGAQPQHF. V is TRBV19 and J is TRBJ1-5; D possibly corresponds to TRBD1 (5 bases). Looked up from germline, CDR1 is LNHDA and CDR2 is SQIVND (reference sequence). This CDR3 is 13 amino acids long. V was pared by 4 bases and J by 6 bases, with 10 bases between.

This rearrangement joins TRBV2 to TRBJ2-7; 7 bases are shared with TRBD1. Unmatched junction bases numbered 11, after V lost 6 bases and J lost 6 bases. The CDR3 runs 14 residues. CDR1 and CDR2 (germline): SNHLY, FYNNEI. For the CDR3, the DNA is TGTGCCAGCAGAGACAGGGATTATGGTCGCGAGCAGTACTTC. It encodes CASRDRDYGREQYF.

The rearrangement joins TRBV7-9 to TRBJ2-5; D not resolved. From germline, CDR1 is SEHNR and CDR2 FQNEAQ (reference sequence). The CDR3 sequence is 12 residues long. V was clipped by 4 bases and J by 5 bases, with 8 bases between them. CDR3 protein: CASSSLGETQYF. Written as DNA, the CDR3 is TGTGCCAGCAGCTCCCTCGGGGAGACCCAGTACTTC.

The chain links TRBV6-5 to TRBJ1-1; unclear D gene. Germline V CDR1 and CDR2: MNHEY, SVGAGI. The CDR3 length is 14 residues. Trimming cost V 6 bases and J 4 bases, with 15 bases left between them. The CDR3 sequence: CASSADFSITEAFF. The CDR3 bases are TGTGCCAGCAGCGCGGACTTCTCGATCACTGAAGCTTTCTTT.

V and J are TRBV7-9 and TRBJ1-3, with a tentative D call TRBD1 (6 bases). This CDR3 contains 15 residues. Trimming took 5 bases from V and 4 from J, leaving 15 bases between them. Germline CDR1 is SEHNR and CDR2 is FQNEAQ (reference sequence). CDR3 coding DNA: TGTGCCAGCAGCGTAATGCAGGGGATCGGAAACACCATATATTTT. Encoded protein: CASSVMQGIGNTIYF.

This clone was seen a few times. The chain joins TRBV6-5 to TRBJ1-1, with 9 bases that match TRBD1. The CDR3 consists of 11 residues. Germline CDR1 reads MNHEY; CDR2 reads SVGAGI. Losses at the gene ends were 7 bases for V and 10 bases for J; bases not matched to a gene: 4. CDR3 amino acids: CASTTGGAAFF. CDR3 coding DNA: TGTGCCAGCACGACAGGGGGAGCAGCTTTCTTT.

This clone was counted a single time. This chain joins TRBV1 and TRBJ1-1; the D call TRBD1 from the table was never checked on the DNA. TRBV1 is a pseudogene. This CDR3 spans 17 amino acids. The CDR3 nucleotides are TGCACCAGCAGCCAACCTAGGACCGGGACAGCCCCCACTGAAGCTTTCTTT. Protein: CTSSQPRTGTAPTEAFF.

This chain uses TRBV9 with TRBJ2-1; 8 bases align to TRBD2. Germline V gene sequence: CDR1 SGDLS, CDR2 YYNGEE. The CDR3 has 17 residues. V trimming: 3 bases; J trimming: 3 bases; junction bases outside the gene matches: 11. CDR3 in DNA: TGTGCCAGCAGCGCCGAGGGGGGGCTAGCGGGCTACAATGAGCAGTTCTTC. Translation: CASSAEGGLAGYNEQFF. The full variable domain, rest sourced from reference TRBV9 and TRBJ2-1, is DSGVTQTPKHLITATGQRVTLRCSPRSGDLSVYWYQQSLDQGLQFLIQYYNGEERAKGNILERFSAQQFPDLHSELNLSSLELGDSALYFCASSAEGGLAGYNEQFFGPGTRLTVL.

The chain links TRBV11-2 to TRBJ2-7, with 7 bases that match TRBD2. CDR1 and CDR2 from the germline V gene are SGHAT and FQNNGV. V trimming: 3 bases; J trimming: 6 bases; junction bases outside the gene matches: 8. CDR3 length: 14 residues. CDR3 sequence: CASSFPPREREQYF. The CDR3 DNA is TGTGCCAGCAGCTTCCCCCCGCGGGAGCGCGAGCAGTACTTC. Full variable domain (outside the CDR3, taken from reference TRBV11-2 and TRBJ2-7): EAGVAQSPRYKIIEKRQSVAFWCNPISGHATLYWYQQILGQGPKLLIQFQNNGVVDDSQLPKDRFSAERLKGVDSTLKIQPAKLEDSAVYLCASSFPPREREQYFGPGTRLTVT.

This sequence joins TRBV4-2 and TRBJ2-1; the match to TRBD2 covers 10 bases. CDR1 and CDR2 from the germline V gene are LGHNA and YNFKEQ. The ends lost 2 bases at V and 0 bases at J; junction bases unmatched: 1. The CDR3 has 16 amino acids. The CDR3 reads CASSQIAGGSYNEQFF. Here the CDR3 DNA reads TGTGCCAGCAGCCAAATAGCGGGGGGCTCCTACAATGAGCAGTTCTTC.

The chain combines TRBV7-8 with TRBJ2-7, with 9 bases identical to TRBD2. Germline loops: CDR1 SGHVS, CDR2 FQNEAQ. J lost 5 bases, V lost 6 bases, and 5 bases had no gene match. The CDR3 runs 13 residues. CDR3 in amino acids: CASSWVAGDEQYF. CDR3 nucleotides: TGTGCCAGCAGTTGGGTAGCGGGGGACGAGCAGTACTTC.

The chain combines TRBV10-1 with TRBJ1-5; possibly TRBD1 for D (5 bases). This CDR3 contains 15 residues. The V gene's germline CDR1 is WNHNN and CDR2 SYGVQD (reference sequence). The germline V and J ends were trimmed by 0 bases and 5 bases, with 11 bases remaining between them. The CDR3 DNA reads TGCGCCAGCAGTGAGTCGGTGGGGGGGGATCAGCCCCAGCATTTT. Its protein is CASSESVGGDQPQHF.

This chain joins TRBV11-2 and TRBJ1-2; 8 bases are shared with TRBD1. The junction had 3 bases not matched to a gene; V was cut back by 0 bases and J by 3 bases. The CDR3 runs 15 residues. Germline V gene lookup returns CDR1 SGHAT and CDR2 FQNNGV. CDR3 in DNA: TGTGCCAGCAGCTTAGAGGGGACAGGACACTATGGCTACACCTTC. Protein product: CASSLEGTGHYGYTF.

This clone was counted between two and nine times. The rearrangement uses TRBV4-2 and TRBJ2-3; D gene unclear. The germline gives CDR1 LGHNA, CDR2 YNFKEQ. This CDR3 spans 12 amino acids. V was cut by 6 bases and J by 1 base, with 5 bases left in between. CDR3 in amino acids: CASSHGTDTQYF. CDR3 nucleotide sequence: TGTGCCAGCAGTCATGGCACAGATACGCAGTATTTT.